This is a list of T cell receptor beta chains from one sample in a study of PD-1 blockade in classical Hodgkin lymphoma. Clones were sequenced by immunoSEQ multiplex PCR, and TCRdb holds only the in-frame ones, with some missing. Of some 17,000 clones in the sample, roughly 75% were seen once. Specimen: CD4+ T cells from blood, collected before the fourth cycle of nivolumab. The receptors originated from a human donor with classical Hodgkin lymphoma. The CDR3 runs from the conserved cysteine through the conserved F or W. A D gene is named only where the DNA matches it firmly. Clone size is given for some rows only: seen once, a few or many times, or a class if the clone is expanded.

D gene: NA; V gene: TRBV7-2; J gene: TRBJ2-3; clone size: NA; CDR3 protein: CASSLVSLGRADTQYF; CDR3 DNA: TGTGCCAGCAGCTTAGTGTCCCTGGGAAGGGCAGATACGCAGTATTTT
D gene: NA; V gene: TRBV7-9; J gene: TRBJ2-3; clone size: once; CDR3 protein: CASSPGTGGNSDTQYF; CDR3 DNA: TGTGCCAGCAGCCCAGGGACGGGGGGCAATTCAGATACGCAGTATTTT
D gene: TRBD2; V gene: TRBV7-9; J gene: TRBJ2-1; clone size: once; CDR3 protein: CASSLQAGGNEQFF; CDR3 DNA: TGTGCCAGCAGCTTACAAGCGGGGGGCAATGAGCAGTTCTTC
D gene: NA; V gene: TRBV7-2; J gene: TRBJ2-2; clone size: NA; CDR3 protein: CASSFTVVNTGELFF; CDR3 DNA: TGTGCCAGCAGCTTTACCGTTGTGAACACCGGGGAGCTGTTTTTT
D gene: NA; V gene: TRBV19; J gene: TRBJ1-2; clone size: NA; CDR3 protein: CASSILHRLDYGYTF; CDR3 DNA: TGTGCCAGTAGTATATTGCACAGGCTCGACTATGGCTACACCTTC
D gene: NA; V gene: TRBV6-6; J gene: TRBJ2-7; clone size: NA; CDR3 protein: CASNPTGEVNEQYF; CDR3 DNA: TGTGCCAGCAACCCGACAGGCGAGGTAAACGAGCAGTACTTC
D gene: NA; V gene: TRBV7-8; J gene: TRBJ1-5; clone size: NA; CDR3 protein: CASSAAQGYQPQHF; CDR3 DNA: TGTGCCAGCAGTGCGGCCCAGGGGTATCAGCCCCAGCATTTT
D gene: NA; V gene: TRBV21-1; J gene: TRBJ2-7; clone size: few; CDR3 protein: CASSKEDRGISLYEQYF; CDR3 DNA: TGTGCCAGCAGCAAAGAGGACAGGGGGATCTCTCTCTACGAGCAGTACTTC
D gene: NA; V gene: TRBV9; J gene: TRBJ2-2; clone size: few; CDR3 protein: CASSVGKGPLFF; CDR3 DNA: TGTGCCAGCAGCGTAGGAAAGGGGCCGCTGTTTTTT
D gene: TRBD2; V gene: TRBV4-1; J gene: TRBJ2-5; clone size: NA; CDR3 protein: CASSHGTSGVFLETQYF; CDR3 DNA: TGCGCCAGCAGCCATGGGACTAGCGGGGTCTTTCTGGAGACCCAGTACTTC
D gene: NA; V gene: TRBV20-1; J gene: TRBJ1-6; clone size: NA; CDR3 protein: CSASPSPLHF; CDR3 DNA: TGCAGTGCTAGTCCGTCACCCCTCCACTTT